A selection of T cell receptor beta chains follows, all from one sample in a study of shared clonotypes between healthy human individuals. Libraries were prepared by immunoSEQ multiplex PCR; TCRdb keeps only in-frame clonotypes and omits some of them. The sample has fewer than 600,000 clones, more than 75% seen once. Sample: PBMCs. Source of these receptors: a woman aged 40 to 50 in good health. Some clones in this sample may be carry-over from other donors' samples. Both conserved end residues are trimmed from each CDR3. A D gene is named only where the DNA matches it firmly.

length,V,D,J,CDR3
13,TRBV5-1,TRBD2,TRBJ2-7,ASSPLGTSGYEQY
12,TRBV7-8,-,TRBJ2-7,ASSFRAIGYEQY
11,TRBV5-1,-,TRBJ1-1,ASSSAVNTEAF
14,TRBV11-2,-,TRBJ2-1,ASSPLWAGRTSEQF
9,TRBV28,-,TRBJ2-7,AAVNYKEQY
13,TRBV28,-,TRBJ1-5,ASSLLAGRRQPQH
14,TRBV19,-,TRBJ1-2,ASPRGRLREVCGYT
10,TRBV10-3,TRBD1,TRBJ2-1,ATATGDQEQF
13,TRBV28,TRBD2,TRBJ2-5,ASSPGLAGAETQY
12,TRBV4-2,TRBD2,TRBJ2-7,ASSRELAGYEQY
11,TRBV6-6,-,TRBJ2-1,ASSRSGYNEQF
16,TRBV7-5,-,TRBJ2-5,VRSLGPCYTPLEETQY